This T cell receptor (beta chain) was identified during a study of CD8+ T cells in alopecia areata. Turning to the study itself: Oral tofacitinib, 5 to 10 mg twice daily, was given in an open-label trial. General study points: Normal scalp showed lower clonality than lesional scalp, especially alopecia totalis/universalis.

Following RNA extraction, reverse transcription yielded cDNA that acted as the sequencing template. Measured with immunoSEQ multiplex PCR; TCRdb has only the in-frame clones, and not every one. The table records roughly 200,000 clones, roughly 63% of them present only once. Sampling of alopecia areata patients yielded lesional scalp punch biopsies as well as peripheral blood. PBMC-derived CD4+ and CD8+ T cells were sorted. A note on this clone: The antigen is undetermined.

The sample was CD4+ T cells sorted from blood, taken at week 0. The source is a human donor with alopecia areata.

In DNA form, the CDR3 reads TGTGCCTGGAGTGTAACCGGGACGGGGGTCACTGAAGCTTTCTTT. It is translated as CAWSVTGTGVTEAFF. The rearrangement joins TRBV30 to TRBJ1-1; weak D call: TRBD1 (5 bases). V lost 0 bases, J lost 4 bases, and 15 bases lay in between. The germline V gene has CDR1 GTSNPN and CDR2 SVGIG (reference sequence). This CDR3 is 15 amino acids long. Based on the CDR3 plus reference TRBV30 and TRBJ1-1, the full variable domain is SQTIHQWPATLVQPVGSPLSLECTVEGTSNPNLYWYRQAAGRGLQLLFYSVGIGQISSEVPQNLSASRPQDRQFILSSKKLLLSDSGFYLCAWSVTGTGVTEAFFGQGTRLTVV.